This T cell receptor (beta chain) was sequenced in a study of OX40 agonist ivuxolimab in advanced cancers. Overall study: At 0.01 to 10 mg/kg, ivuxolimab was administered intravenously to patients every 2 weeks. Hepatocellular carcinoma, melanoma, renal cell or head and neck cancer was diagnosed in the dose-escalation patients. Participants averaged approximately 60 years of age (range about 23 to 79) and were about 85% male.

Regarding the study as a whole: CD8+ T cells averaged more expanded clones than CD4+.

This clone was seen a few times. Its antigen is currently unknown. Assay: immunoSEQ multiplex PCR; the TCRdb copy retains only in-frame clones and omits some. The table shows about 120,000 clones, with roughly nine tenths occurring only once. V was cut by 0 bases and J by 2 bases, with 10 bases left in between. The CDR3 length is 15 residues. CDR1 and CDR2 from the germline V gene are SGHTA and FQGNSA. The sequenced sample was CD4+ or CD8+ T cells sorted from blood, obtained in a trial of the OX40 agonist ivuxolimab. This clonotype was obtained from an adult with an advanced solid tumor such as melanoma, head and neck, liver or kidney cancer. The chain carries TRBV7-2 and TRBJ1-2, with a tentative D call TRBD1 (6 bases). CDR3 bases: TGTGCCAGCAGCTTAGCCGGACAGTTCAACTATGGCTACACCTTC. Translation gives CASSLAGQFNYGYTF.